This T cell receptor beta chain appears in the sequencing data of a study of blood T cell repertoires in COVID-19. Sequencing was performed with immunoSEQ multiplex PCR; in TCRdb, only in-frame clones are kept and a portion is missing. Of some 250,000 clones listed, approximately 83% were seen once; the top ten hold 1.9%. The length of the CDR3 is 16 residues. The germline V gene encodes CDR1 MNHNS and CDR2 SASEGT. J gave up 4 bases and V 4 bases, and 4 bases lay outside the gene matches. The chain combines TRBV6-1 with TRBJ2-3, with 14 bases aligning to TRBD2. The sample consisted of peripheral blood. The sequence came from a man aged 25 to 40 who had recovered from COVID-19. The CDR3 here is CASSAGLAGAADTQYF. The CDR3 bases are TGTGCCAGCAGTGCGGGACTAGCGGGGGCCGCAGATACGCAGTATTTT.